The TCR beta chain under discussion was sequenced for a study of chemoradiotherapy in HPV16-positive cancers. Study-level points and caveats: Candidate HPV-specific clones and E7-related TCR motifs grew in tumor during treatment.

Clones were sequenced by immunoSEQ multiplex PCR, and TCRdb holds only the in-frame ones, with some missing. The profile shows about 2,800 clones, around three quarters of them singletons. Over chemoradiotherapy, repertoires were sampled more than once. In this sample, this clone turned up a few times. Its cognate antigen is unknown. The CDR3 extends over 12 amino acids. Germline CDR1 SGDLS, CDR2 YYNGEE. With 0 bases removed from V and 7 bases from J, the gap between germline ends came to 7 bases. The gene calls are TRBV9 and TRBJ2-5, with D possibly being TRBD1 or TRBD2 (5 bases each). The TCR originated in a human donor with HPV-associated anogenital cancer. Specimen: tumor tissue, collected from a patient who underwent chemoradiotherapy. In nucleotides, the CDR3 is TGTGCCAGCAGCGTAGGGGACCGGACCCAGTACTTC. Protein: CASSVGDRTQYF.